This T cell receptor (beta chain) was recovered during a study of response to subunit inactivated influenza vaccine. The study, taken as a whole, reports: Each seasonal influenza vaccination recruits few new T cells, the authors suggested.

This clonotype was seen repeatedly, ten times or more. Its specificity is unknown. Germline CDR1 MNHEY, CDR2 SMNVEV (reference sequence). Unmatched junction bases numbered 8, after V lost 6 bases and J lost 2 bases. This CDR3 region has 15 residues. MiXCR was run by TCRdb on the RT-PCR reads, yielding one entry per CDR3 protein. The sample lists 490,000 or so distinct CDR3 sequences, less than 10% seen once, with about an eighth in the top ten. The V gene is TRBV27, the J gene TRBJ2-3, with 7 positions matching TRBD1. The sequence came from a man aged 50 to 69 who received an inactivated influenza vaccine. The sample consisted of PBMCs from blood, taken less than 30 months after vaccination. For the CDR3, the DNA is TGTGCCAGCAGGTCCTGGGGACAGATCACAGATACGCAGTATTTT. Its protein product is CASRSWGQITDTQYF.